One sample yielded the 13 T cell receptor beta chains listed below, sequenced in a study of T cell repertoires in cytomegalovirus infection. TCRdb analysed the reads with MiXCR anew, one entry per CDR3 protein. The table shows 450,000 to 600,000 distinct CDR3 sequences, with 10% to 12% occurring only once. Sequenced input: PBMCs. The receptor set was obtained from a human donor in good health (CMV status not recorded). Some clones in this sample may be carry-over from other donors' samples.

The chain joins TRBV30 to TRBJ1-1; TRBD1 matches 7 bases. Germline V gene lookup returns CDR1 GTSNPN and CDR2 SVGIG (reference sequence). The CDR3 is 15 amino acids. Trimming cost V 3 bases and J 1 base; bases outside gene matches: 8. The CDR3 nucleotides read TGTGCCTGGAGCCATGCCGGGACAGCGAACACTGAAGCTTTCTTT. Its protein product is CAWSHAGTANTEAFF.

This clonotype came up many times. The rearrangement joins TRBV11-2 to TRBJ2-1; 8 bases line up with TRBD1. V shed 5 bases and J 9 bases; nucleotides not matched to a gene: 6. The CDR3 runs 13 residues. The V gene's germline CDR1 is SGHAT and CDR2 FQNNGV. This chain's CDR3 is CASSNDRGSEQFF. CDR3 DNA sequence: TGTGCCAGCAGCAACGACAGGGGTAGTGAGCAGTTCTTC. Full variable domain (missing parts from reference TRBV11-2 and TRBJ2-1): EAGVAQSPRYKIIEKRQSVAFWCNPISGHATLYWYQQILGQGPKLLIQFQNNGVVDDSQLPKDRFSAERLKGVDSTLKIQPAKLEDSAVYLCASSNDRGSEQFFGPGTRLTVL.

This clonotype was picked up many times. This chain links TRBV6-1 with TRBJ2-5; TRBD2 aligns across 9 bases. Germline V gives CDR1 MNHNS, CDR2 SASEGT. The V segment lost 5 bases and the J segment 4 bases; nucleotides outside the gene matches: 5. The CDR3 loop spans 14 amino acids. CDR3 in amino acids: CASSWGLAIETQYF. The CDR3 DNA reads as TGTGCCAGCAGTTGGGGACTAGCCATAGAGACCCAGTACTTC.

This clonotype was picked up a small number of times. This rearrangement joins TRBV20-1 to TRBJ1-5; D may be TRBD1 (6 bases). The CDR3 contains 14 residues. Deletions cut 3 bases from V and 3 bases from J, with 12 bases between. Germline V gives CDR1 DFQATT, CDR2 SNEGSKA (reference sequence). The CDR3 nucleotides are TGCAGTGCTAGCGAGGGGGGACACAATCAGCCCCAGCATTTT. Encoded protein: CSASEGGHNQPQHF.

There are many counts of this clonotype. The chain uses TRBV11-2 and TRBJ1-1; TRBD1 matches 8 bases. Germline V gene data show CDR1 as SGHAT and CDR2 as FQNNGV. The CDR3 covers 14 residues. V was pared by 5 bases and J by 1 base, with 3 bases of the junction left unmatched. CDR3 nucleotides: TGTGCCAGCAGCAGGGACAGGAGGAACACTGAAGCTTTCTTT. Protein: CASSRDRRNTEAFF.

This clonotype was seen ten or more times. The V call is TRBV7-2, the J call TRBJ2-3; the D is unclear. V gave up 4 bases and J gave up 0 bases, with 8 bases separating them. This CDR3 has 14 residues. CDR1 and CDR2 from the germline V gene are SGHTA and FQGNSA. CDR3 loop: CASSSGLSTDTQYF. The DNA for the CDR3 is TGTGCCAGCAGCTCGGGCTTAAGCACAGATACGCAGTATTTT. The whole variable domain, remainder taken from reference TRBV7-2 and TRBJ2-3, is GAGVSQSPSNKVTEKGKDVELRCDPISGHTALYWYRQSLGQGLEFLIYFQGNSAPDKSGLPSDRFSAERTGGSVSTLTIQRTQQEDSAVYLCASSSGLSTDTQYFGPGTRLTVL.

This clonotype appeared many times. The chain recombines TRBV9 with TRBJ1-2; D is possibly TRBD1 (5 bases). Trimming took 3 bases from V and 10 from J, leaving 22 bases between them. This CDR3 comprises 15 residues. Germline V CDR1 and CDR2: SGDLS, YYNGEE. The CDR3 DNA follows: TGTGCCAGCAGCGGGATTCCGGGACTCACGTTGACCTACACCTTC. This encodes CASSGIPGLTLTYTF.

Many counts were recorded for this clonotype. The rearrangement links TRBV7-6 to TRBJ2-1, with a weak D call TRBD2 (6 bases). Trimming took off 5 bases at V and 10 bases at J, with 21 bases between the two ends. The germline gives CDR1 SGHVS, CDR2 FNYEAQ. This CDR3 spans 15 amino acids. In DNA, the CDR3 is TGTGCCAGCAGCGTTCGGGACCCCCGGAGGGACGAGCAGTTCTTC. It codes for CASSVRDPRRDEQFF.

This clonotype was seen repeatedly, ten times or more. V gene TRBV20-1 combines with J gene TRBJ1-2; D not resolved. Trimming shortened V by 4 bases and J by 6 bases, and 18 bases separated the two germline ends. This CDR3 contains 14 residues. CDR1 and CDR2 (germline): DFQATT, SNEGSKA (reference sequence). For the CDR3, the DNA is TGCAGTGCTACCCGGAGCCGCGCGGGAGATGGCTACACCTTC. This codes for CSATRSRAGDGYTF.

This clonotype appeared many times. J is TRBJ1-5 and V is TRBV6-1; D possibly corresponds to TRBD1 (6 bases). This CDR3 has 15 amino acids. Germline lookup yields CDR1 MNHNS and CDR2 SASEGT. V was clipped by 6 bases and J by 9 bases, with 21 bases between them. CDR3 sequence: CASSRTGSQGGPQHF. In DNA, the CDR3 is TGTGCCAGCAGCCGAACAGGGTCGCAGGGCGGGCCCCAGCATTTT.

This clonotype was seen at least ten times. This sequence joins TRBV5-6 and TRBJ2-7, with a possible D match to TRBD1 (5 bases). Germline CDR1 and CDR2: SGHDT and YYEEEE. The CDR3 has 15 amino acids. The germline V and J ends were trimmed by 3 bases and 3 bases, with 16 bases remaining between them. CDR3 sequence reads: CASSSTSGSIYEQYF. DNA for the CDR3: TGTGCCAGCAGCTCCACGTCAGGGTCGATCTACGAGCAGTACTTC.

In DNA form, the CDR3 reads TGTGCCATCATCGAGCCCGACTCCGCGAGCTCCTACGAGCAGTACTTC. It codes for CAIIEPDSASSYEQYF. The V and J genes are TRBV2 and TRBJ2-7, with D hard to call. CDR1 and CDR2 (germline): SNHLY, FYNNEI. Trimming took off 10 bases at V and 0 bases at J, with 22 bases between the two ends. The CDR3 has 16 residues.

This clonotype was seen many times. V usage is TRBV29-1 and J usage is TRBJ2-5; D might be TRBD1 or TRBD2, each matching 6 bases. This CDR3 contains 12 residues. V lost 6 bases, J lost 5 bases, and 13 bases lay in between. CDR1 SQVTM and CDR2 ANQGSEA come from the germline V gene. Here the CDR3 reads CSVGGGDETQYF. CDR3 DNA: TGCAGCGTAGGAGGGGGAGATGAGACCCAGTACTTC.